These T cell receptor beta chains were read from a single sample in a study of blood T cell repertoires in COVID-19. Sequencing used immunoSEQ multiplex PCR; TCRdb keeps in-frame clones, though not all of them. The sample includes about 210,000 clones, roughly 80% of them seen just once. The sequencing sample was made of peripheral blood. Receptors were obtained from a man in his sixties with acute or convalescent COVID-19. Each CDR3 is given with its conserved first and last residue. Each record gives: V gene, J gene, D gene, clone size, CDR3 protein, CDR3 DNA. D genes are given only for firm matches. Clone sizes are given selectively: once, few, many, or a class where the clone is expanded.

>TRBV5-4|TRBJ2-7|TRBD1|NA
CASGRDRAYEQYF
TGTGCCAGCGGAAGGGACAGGGCCTACGAGCAGTACTTC
>TRBV10-2|TRBJ2-6|NA|NA
CASADWTFSGANVLTF
TGCGCCAGCGCGGACTGGACTTTCTCTGGGGCCAACGTCCTGACTTTC
>TRBV10-2|TRBJ2-5|TRBD1|NA
CASSPHRGSLQETQYF
TGCGCCAGCAGTCCCCACAGGGGATCCCTCCAAGAGACCCAGTACTTC
>TRBV2|TRBJ2-1|TRBD1|NA
CASMMGQGTLTEQFF
TGTGCCAGCATGATGGGACAGGGAACCCTTACTGAGCAGTTCTTC
>TRBV28|TRBJ1-2|NA|NA
CASSLPNLQGNYGYTF
TGTGCCAGCAGTTTGCCAAACCTACAGGGTAACTATGGCTACACCTTC
>TRBV20-1|TRBJ1-4|NA|NA
CSASSLRGANEKLFF
TGCAGTGCTAGTAGCCTCAGGGGCGCTAATGAAAAACTGTTTTTT
>TRBV30|TRBJ1-1|NA|NA
CAWSLLGGGTEAFF
TGTGCCTGGAGTCTATTGGGGGGGGGCACTGAAGCTTTCTTT
>TRBV7-3|TRBJ2-3|NA|few
CASSLEQGRDTQYF
TGTGCCAGCAGCTTAGAACAGGGTCGGGATACGCAGTATTTT
>TRBV19|TRBJ1-5|NA|NA
CASSIEMISYQPQHF
TGTGCCAGTAGTATAGAAATGATCAGTTATCAGCCCCAGCATTTT
>TRBV24-1|TRBJ2-1|TRBD2|NA
CATMPTAGDGNEQFF
TGTGCCACCATGCCCACGGCGGGAGATGGTAATGAGCAGTTCTTC
>TRBV10-2|TRBJ2-1|TRBD1|NA
CASSSLDRAVTYNEQFF
TGCGCCAGCAGTAGCCTGGACAGGGCGGTAACCTACAATGAGCAGTTCTTC
>TRBV5-1|TRBJ1-3|NA|NA
CASSLAPQGQSSGNTIYF
TGCGCCAGCAGCTTGGCCCCGCAGGGGCAGTCGTCTGGAAACACCATATATTTT
>TRBV21-1|TRBJ1-5|NA|NA
CASPYRGQPQHF
TGTGCCAGCCCTTACAGGGGTCAGCCCCAGCATTTT
>TRBV4-1|TRBJ2-6|TRBD1|NA
CASTFRQGAASGANVLTF
TGCGCCAGCACCTTCCGACAGGGGGCTGCCTCTGGGGCCAATGTCCTGACTTTC
>TRBV3-1/TRBV3-2|TRBJ1-2|NA|NA
CASSQERRGKGYTF
TGTGCCAGCAGCCAAGAAAGGCGGGGTAAGGGCTACACCTTC
>TRBV7-3|TRBJ1-2|NA|NA
CASAAGSNYGYTF
TGTGCCAGCGCTGCGGGATCCAACTATGGCTACACCTTC
>TRBV2|TRBJ2-1|TRBD2|NA
CASSATSVYNEQFF
TGTGCCAGCAGTGCGACTAGCGTATACAATGAGCAGTTCTTC
>TRBV27|TRBJ1-4|NA|NA
CASSLSGGSEDEKLFF
TGTGCCAGCAGTTTATCGGGGGGGTCTGAGGATGAAAAACTGTTTTTT
>TRBV4-1|TRBJ2-1|NA|NA
CASSQFTGLVNEQFF
TGCGCCAGCAGCCAGTTCACAGGGTTGGTCAATGAGCAGTTCTTC
>TRBV19|TRBJ1-6|NA|NA
CASSEVSAGSPLHF
TGTGCCAGTAGTGAGGTATCAGCGGGGTCACCCCTCCACTTT
>TRBV7-8|TRBJ1-1|NA|NA
CASSPYRARGTEAFF
TGTGCCAGCAGCCCCTACAGGGCCCGGGGCACTGAAGCTTTCTTT
>TRBV9|TRBJ2-2|TRBD1|few
CASSRTGTGVGELFF
TGTGCCAGCAGCCGTACCGGGACAGGGGTTGGGGAGCTGTTTTTT
>TRBV4-2|TRBJ1-5|NA|NA
CASSQQQGVTQPQHF
TGTGCCAGCAGCCAACAACAGGGTGTCACTCAGCCCCAGCATTTT
>TRBV27|TRBJ2-1|TRBD2|NA
CASSWTGGGSYNEQFF
TGTGCCAGCAGTTGGACCGGGGGGGGCTCCTACAATGAGCAGTTCTTC
>TRBV3-1/TRBV3-2|TRBJ2-1|NA|NA
CASRDVGGGPGNEQFF
TGTGCCAGCAGGGATGTGGGCGGGGGCCCGGGGAATGAGCAGTTCTTC
>TRBV15|TRBJ1-2|NA|NA
CATSRDLTALYGYTF
TGTGCCACCAGCAGAGACTTGACAGCCCTCTATGGCTACACCTTC
>TRBV4-1|TRBJ2-1|NA|NA
CASSQPSRDNQYSYNEQFF
TGCGCCAGCAGTCAACCAAGTCGGGACAACCAATACTCCTACAATGAGCAGTTCTTC
>TRBV12-3/TRBV12-4|TRBJ1-5|TRBD1|NA
CASRDRHQPQHF
TGTGCCAGCCGGGACAGACATCAGCCCCAGCATTTT
>TRBV14|TRBJ1-6|TRBD1|NA
CASSQAWWQGGKNSPLHF
TGTGCCAGCAGCCAAGCCTGGTGGCAGGGGGGAAAAAATTCACCCCTCCACTTT
>TRBV29-1|TRBJ2-1|TRBD2|NA
CSVTSWREGSSYNEQFF
TGCAGCGTTACTTCCTGGCGGGAGGGTAGCTCCTACAATGAGCAGTTCTTC
>TRBV5-1|TRBJ2-7|TRBD1|NA
CASSLGGTGHSYEQYF
TGCGCCAGCAGCTTGGGGGGGACAGGGCACTCCTACGAGCAGTACTTC
>TRBV6-5|TRBJ1-5|TRBD1|once
CACGQGIQPQHF
TGTGCCTGCGGACAGGGAATTCAGCCCCAGCATTTT
>TRBV7-9|TRBJ1-6|TRBD1|few
CASSSDRRRISPLHF
TGTGCCAGCAGCTCGGACAGGAGGCGGATTTCACCCCTCCACTTT
>TRBV19|TRBJ2-1|TRBD2|NA
CASSIAGGYYNEQFF
TGTGCCAGTAGTATAGCGGGGGGATACTACAATGAGCAGTTCTTC
>TRBV12-5|TRBJ2-3|NA|NA
CASAPEWQDTDTQYF
TGTGCTAGTGCCCCCGAATGGCAGGATACAGATACGCAGTATTTT
>TRBV20-1|TRBJ1-1|NA|NA
CSAQSNTEAFF
TGCAGTGCTCAATCGAACACTGAAGCTTTCTTT
>TRBV4-3|TRBJ2-1|NA|NA
CASSPLKGGTHNEQFF
TGCGCCAGCAGCCCCTTAAAGGGGGGGACCCACAATGAGCAGTTCTTC
>TRBV29-1|TRBJ2-5|TRBD1|NA
CSVDPPGQGAAQYF
TGCAGCGTTGATCCCCCTGGACAGGGGGCGGCCCAGTACTTC
>TRBV7-9|TRBJ2-3|TRBD2|NA
CASSFTSGRLDTQYF
TGTGCCAGCAGCTTTACTAGCGGGAGGTTAGATACGCAGTATTTT
>TRBV9|TRBJ2-7|NA|NA
CASSPRGGSDEQYF
TGTGCCAGCAGCCCACGAGGGGGTAGCGACGAGCAGTACTTC
>TRBV6-2/TRBV6-3|TRBJ1-3|TRBD1|NA
CASSYPSDRGRKSSGNTIYF
TGTGCCAGCAGTTACCCCTCGGACAGGGGAAGGAAGAGCTCTGGAAACACCATATATTTT
>TRBV15|TRBJ1-4|NA|few
CATSRDVARAEKLFF
TGTGCCACCAGCAGAGATGTCGCCAGGGCGGAAAAACTGTTTTTT
>TRBV7-8|TRBJ1-2|TRBD1|NA
CASSLAPRTGPTNYGYTF
TGTGCCAGCAGCTTAGCCCCAAGGACAGGCCCGACTAACTATGGCTACACCTTC
>TRBV3-1/TRBV3-2|TRBJ1-2|NA|NA
CASSQDRAGYGYTF
TGTGCCAGCAGCCAAGATCGGGCGGGGTATGGCTACACCTTC
>TRBV19|TRBJ1-4|TRBD1|NA
CASSPGQAVSLFF
TGTGCCAGTAGTCCGGGACAGGCGGTATCACTGTTTTTT
>TRBV14|TRBJ1-1|TRBD1|NA
CASSQPGQGPNTEAFF
TGTGCCAGCAGCCAACCGGGACAGGGGCCGAACACTGAAGCTTTCTTT
>TRBV5-6|TRBJ1-5|TRBD1|NA
CASSLGAGGQPQHF
TGTGCCAGCAGCTTGGGCGCAGGGGGGCAGCCCCAGCATTTT
>TRBV29-1|TRBJ1-4|NA|NA
CSVEDRGGVDEKLFF
TGCAGCGTTGAAGATCGAGGGGGGGTAGATGAAAAACTGTTTTTT
>TRBV9|TRBJ2-3|NA|NA
CASSVATSGQGPQYF
TGTGCCAGCAGCGTAGCTACATCGGGGCAGGGGCCGCAGTATTTT
>TRBV15|TRBJ1-1|NA|NA
CATSRDRLFAEAFF
TGTGCCACCAGCAGAGATCGGTTATTTGCTGAAGCTTTCTTT
>TRBV4-2|TRBJ1-5|NA|NA
CASSQDGGQPQHF
TGTGCCAGCAGCCAAGATGGGGGCCAGCCCCAGCATTTT